The entry below describes one TCR beta chain. The antigen it recognizes is unknown. No much larger clone exists at a distance of one base, and base qualities are not known. The data originate from a study of shared clonotypes between healthy human individuals (dated by TCRdb to the early 2020s). Context from the whole study: The cohort included three men and a couple of women between 18 and 49 years of age. Between about 0.85 and 9.5 billion PBMCs per donor were obtained by leukapheresis. Per donor, three plates each were used for CD4 naive and CD4 memory, two for CD8 naive, and one for CD8 memory. Different laboratories and diverse techniques were used to prepare libraries and sequence TCR repertoires, to increase sequencing depth and limit assay-specific biases. Blood TCR repertoires of four to six healthy adults were deeply sequenced to estimate repertoire size and the extent of clonotype sharing between individuals.

Healthy HIV-negative adults with no recently reported acute infections or vaccinations were included as donors. All donors were Caucasian adults living in Nashville, Tennessee, USA. CD4+ T cells were enriched by magnetic negative selection; naive cells were then positively selected on CD45RA, and the negative fraction formed the memory subset. Blood was collected by leukapheresis, and PBMCs were isolated by Ficoll-Histopaque density gradient centrifugation and then cryopreserved in liquid nitrogen vapor phase. Purity and quantity of every magnetically sorted T cell population were checked by analytical flow cytometry. Each sorted fraction had its genomic DNA isolated and then quantified by UV absorbance on a Nanodrop 2000c. Paper-wide results and their limitations: Estimated clonotype richness was generally larger for naive than for memory subsets. About 5% of naive CD4, 3.5% of naive CD8, 2.3% of memory CD4, and about 0.4% of memory CD8 clonotypes were shared across a handful of donors. Sampling was restricted to blood, and TCR repertoires in tissues likely differ from the TCR repertoires found in blood. Compared with non-shared clonotypes, the clonotypes found in all four sorted-subset donors had higher generation probabilities. Because the study included only a small number of donors, the genetic and exposure-history diversity represented was limited. Even with the large sequencing depth, rarefaction of the sorted-subset datasets indicated that sequencing was incomplete. Pairwise subsampling led to the expectation that sequencing depth would affect the degree of clonotype sharing among donors.

From the germline V gene, CDR1 is SGHRS and CDR2 is YFSETQ. The CDR3 spans 17 residues, from the cysteine through the phenylalanine. The entry retains the CDR3 DNA only, 51 bases that are in frame from base 1. Unmatched junction bases come to 8, with V trimmed by 0 bases and J by 5 bases. Using the deep immunoSEQ assay, TCR CDR3 regions were amplified from genomic DNA by multiplex PCR. For each cell subset, the extracted genomic DNA was distributed evenly across all wells of several immunoSEQ 96-well plates, and each plate served as one replicate. Each replicate PCR for sorted subsets received about 210 ng genomic DNA, equal to tens of thousands of T cell genomes. The purified libraries were quantified using a Qubit 3.0 fluorometer, sized with a Bioanalyzer 2100, and then quantified again using the KAPA Library Quantification kit. Each immunoSEQ 96-well plate was sequenced on its own single-read 150-cycle Illumina NextSeq 550 flow cell. On the authors' methods: Because only junctional sequences without quality scores were contained in the immunoSEQ output, filtering matching that applied to full-length reads could not be performed. To assign V/J genes and CDR3, sequences were annotated using PyIR, a Python wrapper for IgBLAST v1.9, with IMGT germline references. Reads were removed for weak V/J assignments (E-value above 1e-6), missing CDR3, stop codons, out-of-frame junctions, or ambiguous translated residues. V3J clonotypes were defined by identical inferred V gene, J gene, and CDR3 amino acid sequence. Percentage overlap between repertoires was calculated by dividing the number of shared unique clonotypes by the size of the smaller repertoire. Three approaches were used to assess repertoire richness: RTK rarefaction, the Chao1 estimator, and Recon v2.1 estimates of unobserved clonotypes. Generation probabilities for all TCRbeta clonotypes obtained by the gDNA method from a few donors were computed using OLGA. TCRdb obtained this table from immuneACCESS and retained in-frame rearrangements with V and J assigned. These tables miss some clones; where compared with another copy, unresolved V genes account for less than half of the shortfall, and the remainder is unexplained. Clone size and V and J calls were adopted from that table, with D and trimming inferred from the DNA. A total of over a million clones appear in this sample, around 78% of them only once. The top ten constitute roughly 0.57% of the sample.

The chain uses TRBV5-1 and TRBJ2-3; 11 junctional bases match TRBD2. Sample: memory CD4+ T cells from PBMCs. The intended sense of this specimen's cell subset or site label: CD45RA-negative fraction. This TCR was sampled from a man aged 18 to 29 in good health. Some clones in this sample may be carry-over from other donors' samples. The CDR3 protein is CASSLGALAGGRDTQYF. The DNA sequence is TGCGCCAGCAGCTTGGGGGCCCTAGCGGGAGGCCGAGATACGCAGTATTTT.